This T cell receptor beta chain emerged from a study of blood T cell repertoires in COVID-19. Whole-study context: Some COVID-19 samples were acute and others convalescent; all came from the United States, Italy and Spain. Sources were T cells, B-cell-depleted T cells, or PBMCs; the material itself was cDNA or gDNA.

Germline CDR1 is LNHDA and CDR2 is SQIVND (reference sequence). This CDR3 spans 17 amino acids. V lost 8 bases and J lost 7, with 27 bases in between. Original handling: For nucleated cells, counts were estimated from reference gene primer amplification. Sequencing used immunoSEQ multiplex PCR; TCRdb keeps in-frame clones, though not all of them. The D gene and trimming were derived from the DNA, and the V and J assignments and clone size from that table. Among some 400,000 clones listed, 85% to 90% were seen once. Sequenced material: peripheral blood. The rearrangement uses TRBV19 and TRBJ1-5; unclear D gene. The TCR originated in a man between 18 and 35 years old with active or convalescent COVID-19. CDR3 region: CASSPPYVVGIGQPQHF. CDR3 nucleotides: TGTGCCAGTTCCCCCCCTTACGTTGTCGGGATAGGGCAGCCCCAGCATTTT.